One sample yielded the 8 T cell receptor beta chains listed below, sequenced in a study of blood T cell repertoires in COVID-19. The protocol was immunoSEQ multiplex PCR, while the TCRdb copy is restricted to in-frame clones and leaves out a portion. The table includes under 65,000 clones, 75% to 95% detected once. Sequencing used peripheral blood. These receptors were collected from an elderly woman with active COVID-19.

The V and J genes are TRBV11-2 and TRBJ1-1; TRBD1 might be the D (5 bases). CDR1 and CDR2 from the germline V gene are SGHAT and FQNNGV. V dropped 1 base and J dropped 1 base, with 13 bases sitting between them. The CDR3 is 16 residues long. The CDR3 DNA is TGTGCCAGCAGCTTAGGACGGACAAAGGGGAACACTGAAGCTTTCTTT. Its protein product is CASSLGRTKGNTEAFF.

Here the CDR3 reads CASSEAGSNYGYTF. The CDR3 DNA reads as TGTGCCAGCAGTGAAGCGGGCAGCAACTATGGCTACACCTTC. The chain is built from TRBV6-1 and TRBJ1-2, with no clear D. CDR1 and CDR2 from the germline V gene are MNHNS and SASEGT. The V end lost 0 bases, the J end lost 2 bases, and 7 bases lay between the germline ends. This CDR3 spans 14 amino acids.

The chain joins TRBV6-5 to TRBJ2-4; 7 nucleotides align to TRBD1. This CDR3 is built from 13 residues. The junction had 6 bases not matched to a gene; V was cut back by 5 bases and J by 8 bases. In germline, CDR1 is MNHEY, CDR2 SVGAGI. The CDR3 sequence: CASSHDRVDIQYF. Here the CDR3 DNA reads TGTGCCAGCAGTCACGACAGGGTCGACATTCAGTACTTC.

The rearrangement joins TRBV6-5 to TRBJ2-7; D is uncertain. The CDR3 is made up of 14 amino acids. The germline gives CDR1 MNHEY, CDR2 SVGAGI. Trimming removed 8 bases at V and 0 bases at J, with 14 bases between. The CDR3 nucleotides are TGTGCCAGCGATGACGGCGGAAGCTCCTACGAGCAGTACGTC. It codes for CASDDGGSSYEQYV.

The chain recombines TRBV5-4 with TRBJ1-1; TRBD1 agrees at 7 bases. The V and J ends lost 4 bases and 3 bases, in that order; junction bases with no gene match: 6. This CDR3 has 14 amino acids. The germline gives CDR1 SGHNT, CDR2 YYREEE (reference sequence). The CDR3 spells CASSGNRGYTEAFF. Written as DNA, the CDR3 is TGTGCCAGCAGCGGGAACAGGGGTTACACTGAAGCTTTCTTT.

This chain uses TRBV5-1 with TRBJ1-4, with a possible D match to TRBD1 (5 bases). The length of the CDR3 is 14 residues. Germline CDR1 reads SGHRS; CDR2 reads YFSETQ. Trimming stripped 4 bases from V and 8 bases from J, with 15 bases between. The CDR3, as DNA: TGCGCCAGCAGCCCAGGGTCGTACGGGGAAAAACTGTTTTTT. Amino acid sequence: CASSPGSYGEKLFF.

V is TRBV29-1 and J is TRBJ2-1; TRBD1 is a possible D gene (6 bases). Germline V CDR1 and CDR2: SQVTM, ANQGSEA. CDR3 length equals 11 residues. V was shortened by 6 bases and J by 10 bases, with 13 bases between the two germline ends. The CDR3 loop is CSVAPGGEQFF. CDR3 DNA: TGCAGCGTGGCCCCTGGGGGCGAGCAGTTCTTC.

The chain employs TRBV29-1 and TRBJ2-1, with D possibly being TRBD2 (5 bases). Germline loops: CDR1 SQVTM, CDR2 ANQGSEA. V shed 1 base and J shed 10 bases, with 11 bases lying between them. This CDR3 is built from 12 residues. CDR3 DNA: TGCAGCGTTGAAGTGGGGAGTAAGGAGCAGTTCTTC. Translating gives CSVEVGSKEQFF.